What follows describes a single T cell receptor beta chain. Its matching antigen is unknown. These data originate in a study of T-cell memory formation after mild COVID-19. Regarding the study as a whole: Pre-infection memory harbored some responding clones, suggesting cross-reactive memory joined.

5'RACE with constant-segment primers yielded barcoded, UMI-tagged TCR alpha and TCR beta cDNA libraries. Using its own MiXCR run on the 5' RACE reads, TCRdb lists one record per CDR3 protein. The data show around 130,000 distinct CDR3 sequences, 13% to 15% seen once. The J segment lost 0 bases and the V segment lost 9 bases, leaving 3 bases of the junction unmatched. The CDR3 spans 13 residues. Looked up from germline, CDR1 is KGHDR and CDR2 is SFDVKD. This TCR derives from an adult woman who had mild COVID-19 (a few samples of this study predate the infection). Cell type and time point are not known. The sequenced material came from PBMCs or a T cell subset sorted from them (not recorded which). This rearrangement joins TRBV24-1 to TRBJ1-1, with TRBD1 matching over 7 bases. CDR3 sequence reads: CATGDRLNTEAFF. The CDR3 coding sequence is TGTGCCACCGGGGACAGATTGAACACTGAAGCTTTCTTT.